The 5 T cell receptor beta chains presented below share a single source sample, sequenced in a study of blood T cells in healthy people across ages. Alongside a J-beta primer mix, a sample-barcoded 5' primer served in a second PCR lasting roughly 7 to 12 cycles. TCRdb re-called the 5' RACE reads through MiXCR, storing one row per CDR3 protein. The table records some 1.7 million distinct CDR3 sequences, about 30% of them present only once. The sample was blood. These receptors originate from a woman in her 30s in good health.

The chain combines TRBV28 with TRBJ2-5; weak D call: TRBD2 (5 bases). The DNA end favors TRBJ2-1, so the J call may be wrong. The germline gives CDR1 MDHEN, CDR2 SYDVKM. The CDR3 is 19 residues long. CDR3 sequence reads: CASSFDTPGLAEDKETQFF. The CDR3 DNA reads TGTGCCAGCAGTTTTGACACCCCTGGGCTAGCAGAAGACAAAGAGACCCAGTTCTTC.

Note on this clonotype: A single base separates this from a much larger clone, so it may be a read error. J is TRBJ2-3 and V is TRBV29-1, with 8 bases matching TRBD2. V lost 7 bases and J lost 4; bases outside the gene matches: 10. Germline CDR1 is SQVTM and CDR2 is ANQGSEA. The CDR3 consists of 14 residues. CDR3 sequence (DNA): TGCAGCGCCGATAGCGGGAAGTACGCAGATACGCAGTATTTT. This translates into CSADSGKYADTQYF.

In its sample, this clonotype was seen a few times. The chain employs TRBV28 and TRBJ1-5, with TRBD1 as a possible D gene (5 bases). V lost 5 bases to trimming and J lost 0 bases, with 23 bases between them. CDR3 length equals 19 residues. CDR1 MDHEN and CDR2 SYDVKM come from the germline V gene. Here the CDR3 DNA reads TGTGCCAGCAGTCCGACCGACTGGGGGAAACGCTATAGCAATCAGCCCCAGCATTTT. It yields the protein CASSPTDWGKRYSNQPQHF.

As regards this clonotype: Just one base apart from a much larger clone, this may be a read error. DNA for the CDR3: TGTGCCACCAGCAGAGGTGGGACACTCCAAGAGACCCAGTTCTTC. This codes for CATSRGGTLQETQFF. The chain couples TRBV15 to TRBJ2-5, with D possibly matching TRBD1 (6 bases). The DNA end is more similar to TRBJ2-1, so the J call may be wrong. CDR1 and CDR2 (germline): LNHNV, YYDKDF (reference sequence). The CDR3 runs 15 residues.

The chain couples TRBV20-1 to TRBJ2-5, with D possibly being TRBD2 (5 bases). The CDR3 has 13 residues. Germline values: CDR1 DFQATT, CDR2 SNEGSKA (reference sequence). V was cut by 0 bases and J by 3 bases, with 8 bases left in between. The CDR3 region has the DNA TGCAGTGCTAGAGATCCAGCGGAAGAGACCCAGTACTTC. It yields the protein CSARDPAEETQYF.